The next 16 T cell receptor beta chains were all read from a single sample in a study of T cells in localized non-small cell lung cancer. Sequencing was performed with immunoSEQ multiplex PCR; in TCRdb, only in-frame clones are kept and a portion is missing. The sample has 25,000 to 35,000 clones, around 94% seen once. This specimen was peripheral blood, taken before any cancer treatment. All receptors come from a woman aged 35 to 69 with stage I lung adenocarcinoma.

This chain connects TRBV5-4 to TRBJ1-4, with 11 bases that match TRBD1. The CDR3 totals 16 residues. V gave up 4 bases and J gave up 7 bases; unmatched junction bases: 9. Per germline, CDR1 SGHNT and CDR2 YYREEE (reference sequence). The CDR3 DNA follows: TGTGCCAGCAGCGGAGACGGGACAGGGGGGGTTGAAAAACTGTTTTTT. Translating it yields CASSGDGTGGVEKLFF.

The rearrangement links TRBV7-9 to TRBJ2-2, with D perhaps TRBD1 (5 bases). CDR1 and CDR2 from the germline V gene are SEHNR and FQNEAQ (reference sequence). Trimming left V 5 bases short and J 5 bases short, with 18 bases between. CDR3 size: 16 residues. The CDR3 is CASSPRGARPTGELFF. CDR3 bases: TGTGCCAGCAGCCCCCGTGGGGCCCGCCCAACCGGGGAGCTGTTTTTT.

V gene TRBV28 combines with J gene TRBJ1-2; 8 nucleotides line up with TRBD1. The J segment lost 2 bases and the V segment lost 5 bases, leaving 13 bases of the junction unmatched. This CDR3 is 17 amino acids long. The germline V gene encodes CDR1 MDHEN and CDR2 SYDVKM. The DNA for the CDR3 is TGTGCCAGCAGTCGACCGGGACAGGTGGGGCTAAACTATGGCTACACCTTC. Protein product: CASSRPGQVGLNYGYTF.

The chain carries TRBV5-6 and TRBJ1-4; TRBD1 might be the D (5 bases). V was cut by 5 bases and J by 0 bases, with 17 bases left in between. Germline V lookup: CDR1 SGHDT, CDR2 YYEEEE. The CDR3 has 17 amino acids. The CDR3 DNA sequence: TGTGCCAGCAGTGAGGGCTCGGGGCCTGCAACTAATGAAAAACTGTTTTTT. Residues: CASSEGSGPATNEKLFF.

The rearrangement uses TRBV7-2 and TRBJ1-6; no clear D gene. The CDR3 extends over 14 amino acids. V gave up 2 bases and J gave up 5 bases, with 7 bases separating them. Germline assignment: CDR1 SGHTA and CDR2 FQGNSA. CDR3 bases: TGTGCCAGCAGCTTACGGAGGGATAATTCACCCCTCCACTTT. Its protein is CASSLRRDNSPLHF.

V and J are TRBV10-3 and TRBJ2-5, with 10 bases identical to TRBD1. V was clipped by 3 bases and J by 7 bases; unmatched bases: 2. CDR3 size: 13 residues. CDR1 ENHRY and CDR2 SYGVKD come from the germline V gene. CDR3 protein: CAISEGQGGTQYF. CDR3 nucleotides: TGTGCCATCAGTGAAGGACAGGGGGGGACCCAGTACTTC.

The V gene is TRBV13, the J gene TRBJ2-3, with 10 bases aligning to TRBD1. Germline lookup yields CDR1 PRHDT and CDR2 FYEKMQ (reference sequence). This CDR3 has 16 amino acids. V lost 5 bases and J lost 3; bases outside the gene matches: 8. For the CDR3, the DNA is TGTGCCAGCAGCCGACAGGGGGCCATACGAACAGATACGCAGTATTTT. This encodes CASSRQGAIRTDTQYF.

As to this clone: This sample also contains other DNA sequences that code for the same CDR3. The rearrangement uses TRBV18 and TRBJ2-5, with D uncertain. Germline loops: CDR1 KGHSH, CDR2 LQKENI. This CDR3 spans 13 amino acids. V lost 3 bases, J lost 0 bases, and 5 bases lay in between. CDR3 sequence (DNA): TGTGCCAGCTCACCCGGGTACCAAGAGACCCAGTACTTC. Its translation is CASSPGYQETQYF.

The CDR3 bases are TGTGCCAGCAGTGATAACAGGGAATTCGGCTATGGCTACACCTTC. It translates to CASSDNREFGYGYTF. The chain joins TRBV25-1 to TRBJ1-2; tentatively, D is TRBD1 (6 bases). The CDR3 has 15 amino acids. Germline V gives CDR1 MGHDK, CDR2 SYGVNS. Trimming left V 3 bases short and J 4 bases short, with 15 bases between.

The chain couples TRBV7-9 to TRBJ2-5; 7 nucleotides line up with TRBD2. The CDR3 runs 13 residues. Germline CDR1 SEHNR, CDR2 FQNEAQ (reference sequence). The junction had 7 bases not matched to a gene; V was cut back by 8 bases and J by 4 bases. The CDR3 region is CASSQGGLETQYF. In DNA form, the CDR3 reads TGTGCCAGCTCTCAGGGAGGGTTAGAGACCCAGTACTTC.

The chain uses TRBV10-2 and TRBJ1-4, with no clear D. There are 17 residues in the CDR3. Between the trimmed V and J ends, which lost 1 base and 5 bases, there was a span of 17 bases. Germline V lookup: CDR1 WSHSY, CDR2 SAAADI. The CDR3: CASSELGKSRKNEKLFF. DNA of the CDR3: TGCGCCAGCAGTGAGTTGGGGAAATCGAGGAAGAATGAAAAACTGTTTTTT.

The CDR3 is CASSVFGPGGGELFF. The CDR3 DNA sequence: TGTGCCAGCAGTGTGTTCGGACCGGGGGGCGGGGAGCTGTTTTTT. The V and J genes are TRBV2 and TRBJ2-2, with 7 bases fitting TRBD2. Germline CDR1 reads SNHLY; CDR2 reads FYNNEI. The V gene end was trimmed by 4 bases and the J gene end by 7 bases; junction bases not matched to a gene: 9. The CDR3 spans 15 residues.

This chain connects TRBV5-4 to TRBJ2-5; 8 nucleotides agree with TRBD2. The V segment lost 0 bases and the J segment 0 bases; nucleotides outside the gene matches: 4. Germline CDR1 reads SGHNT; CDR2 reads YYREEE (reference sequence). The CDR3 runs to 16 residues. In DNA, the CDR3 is TGTGCCAGCAGCTTGGTCGGGGGGGCGGACCAAGAGACCCAGTACTTC. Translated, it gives CASSLVGGADQETQYF.

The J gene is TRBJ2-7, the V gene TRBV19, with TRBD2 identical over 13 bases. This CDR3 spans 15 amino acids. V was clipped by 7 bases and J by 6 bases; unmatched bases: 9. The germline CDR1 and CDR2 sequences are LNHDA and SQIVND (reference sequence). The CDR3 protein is CASKELGTSGTEQYF. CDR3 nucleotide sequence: TGTGCCAGTAAGGAACTCGGGACTAGCGGGACCGAGCAGTACTTC. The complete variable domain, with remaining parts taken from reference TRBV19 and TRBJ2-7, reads DGGITQSPKYLFRKEGQNVTLSCEQNLNHDAMYWYRQDPGQGLRLIYYSQIVNDFQKGDIAEGYSVSREKKESFPLTVTSAQKNPTAFYLCASKELGTSGTEQYFGPGTRLTVT.

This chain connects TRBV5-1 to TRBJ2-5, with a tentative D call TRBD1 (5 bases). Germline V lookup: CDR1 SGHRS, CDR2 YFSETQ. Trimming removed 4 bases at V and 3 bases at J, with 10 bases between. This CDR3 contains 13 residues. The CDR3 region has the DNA TGCGCCAGCAGCCCGACAGTGAAAGAGACCCAGTACTTC. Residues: CASSPTVKETQYF.

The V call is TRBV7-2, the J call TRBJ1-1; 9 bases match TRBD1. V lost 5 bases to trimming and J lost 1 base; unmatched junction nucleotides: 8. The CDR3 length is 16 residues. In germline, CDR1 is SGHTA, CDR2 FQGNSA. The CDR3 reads CASSPGTGHPNTEAFF. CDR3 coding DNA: TGTGCCAGCAGCCCCGGGACAGGGCACCCGAACACTGAAGCTTTCTTT.